This T cell receptor beta chain was obtained from a study of blood T cell repertoires in COVID-19. The CDR3 extends over 16 amino acids. CDR1 is KGHSH and CDR2 is LQKENI in the germline V gene. Trimming took 8 bases from V and 7 from J; bases not matched to a gene: 17. Profiling relied on immunoSEQ multiplex PCR, and the TCRdb table lists in-frame clones only, not all of them. The profile shows tens of thousands of clones, roughly nine tenths of them singletons. The receptor comes from a man in his 60s with acute or convalescent COVID-19. The specimen sequenced was peripheral blood. This sequence joins TRBV18 and TRBJ2-1; TRBD2 aligns across 7 bases. The CDR3 bases are TGTGCCAGCACCCCCCGCTCAGCGGGAAGATTGAATGAGCAGTTCTTC. This translates into CASTPRSAGRLNEQFF.